These 30 T cell receptor beta chains share one sample of origin, sequenced in a study of OX40 agonist ivuxolimab in advanced cancers. TCRdb's table, derived via immunoSEQ multiplex PCR, lists solely in-frame clones and lacks some. Of some 150,000 clones in the sample, 85% to 95% were seen once. The sample consisted of CD4+ or CD8+ T cells sorted from blood, taken in a trial of the OX40 agonist ivuxolimab. These receptors were collected from an adult with an advanced solid tumor such as melanoma, head and neck, liver or kidney cancer.

V usage is TRBV28 and J usage is TRBJ2-2, with D perhaps matching TRBD1 (5 bases). Per the germline V gene, CDR1 is MDHEN and CDR2 is SYDVKM. This CDR3 is 13 amino acids long. V gave up 4 bases and J gave up 5 bases, with 8 bases separating them. As DNA, the CDR3 is TGTGCCAGCAGTTGGGGCAGAACCGGGGAGCTGTTTTTT. It yields the protein CASSWGRTGELFF. Full variable domain (outside the CDR3, taken from reference TRBV28 and TRBJ2-2): DVKVTQSSRYLVKRTGEKVFLECVQDMDHENMFWYRQDPGLGLRLIYFSYDVKMKEKGDIPEGYSVSREKKERFSLILESASTNQTSMYLCASSWGRTGELFFGEGSRLTVL.

The CDR3: CASSYRGSSGNTIYF. In DNA form, the CDR3 reads TGTGCCAGCTCTTATAGAGGGTCCTCTGGAAACACCATATATTTT. The V and J genes are TRBV6-5 and TRBJ1-3; D is unresolved. V dropped 8 bases and J dropped 0 bases, with 14 bases sitting between them. Germline lookup yields CDR1 MNHEY and CDR2 SVGAGI. The CDR3 covers 15 residues.

The DNA for the CDR3 is TGTGCCAGCAGTGAGACCACGCCCCCGGATGAAGCTTTCTTT. Its translation: CASSETTPPDEAFF. The chain links TRBV6-1 to TRBJ1-1, with D uncertain. Deletions cut 3 bases from V and 7 bases from J, with 15 bases between. The CDR3 consists of 14 residues. Per the germline V gene, CDR1 is MNHNS and CDR2 is SASEGT.

This CDR3 reads CSVVWGTDQPQHF. The DNA for the CDR3 is TGCAGCGTTGTATGGGGGACAGATCAGCCCCAGCATTTT. The rearrangement links TRBV29-1 to TRBJ1-5; 7 nucleotides align to TRBD1. J gave up 5 bases and V 4 bases, and 5 bases lay outside the gene matches. The CDR3 loop spans 13 amino acids. CDR1 is SQVTM, CDR2 ANQGSEA, per germline.

The rearrangement links TRBV6-5 to TRBJ2-7; the D gene is possibly TRBD1 (6 bases). CDR1 MNHEY and CDR2 SVGAGI come from the germline V gene. The CDR3 is 15 amino acids. Trimming left V 5 bases short and J 6 bases short, with 20 bases between. CDR3 DNA sequence: TGTGCCAGCAGTCCCCAGTCAGGGGCCATCCGCGAGCAGTACTTC. Amino acids: CASSPQSGAIREQYF.

The chain joins TRBV6-5 to TRBJ1-6, with D uncertain. Per the germline V gene, CDR1 is MNHEY and CDR2 is SVGAGI. The CDR3 totals 14 residues. Trimming pared 5 bases from V and 7 bases from J, leaving 12 bases between. CDR3 loop: CASSEHLGNSPLHF. In DNA, the CDR3 is TGTGCCAGCAGTGAACACCTGGGGAATTCACCCCTCCACTTT.

The chain uses TRBV6-5 and TRBJ2-7; possibly TRBD1 for D (6 bases). V was cut by 6 bases and J by 3 bases, with 12 bases left in between. The CDR3 loop spans 13 amino acids. The germline V gene encodes CDR1 MNHEY and CDR2 SVGAGI. DNA of the CDR3: TGTGCCAGCAGCGACAGGCAAATCTACGAGCAGTACTTC. This translates into CASSDRQIYEQYF.

The V and J genes are TRBV6-6 and TRBJ1-5, with TRBD1 matching over 7 bases. In germline, CDR1 is MNHNY, CDR2 SVGAGI (reference sequence). CDR3 length: 14 residues. The ends lost 9 bases at V and 6 bases at J; junction bases unmatched: 11. CDR3 sequence (DNA): TGTGCCAGTCAATATCAGGGGGTAAGTCAGCCCCAGCATTTT. Translation: CASQYQGVSQPQHF.

V gene TRBV7-6 combines with J gene TRBJ1-6; weak D call: TRBD1 (5 bases). This CDR3 contains 18 residues. With 1 base removed from V and 1 base from J, the gap between germline ends came to 14 bases. Germline V lookup: CDR1 SGHVS, CDR2 FNYEAQ. CDR3 sequence (DNA): TGTGCCAGCAGCTTAGAAGCGGGGGGTCGGTCCTATAATTCACCCCTCCACTTT. Its translation: CASSLEAGGRSYNSPLHF.

The CDR3 DNA sequence: TGTGCCAGCAGTTACTCGAGAACGGGGAATCAGCCCCAGCATTTT. It is translated as CASSYSRTGNQPQHF. The chain is built from TRBV6-5 and TRBJ1-5; D gene unclear. CDR3 length equals 15 residues. V was trimmed by 0 bases and J by 4 bases, leaving 10 bases between them. The germline CDR1 and CDR2 sequences are MNHEY and SVGAGI.

V gene TRBV18 combines with J gene TRBJ2-7, with D possibly TRBD1 on 6 matching bases. The V and J ends lost 5 bases and 3 bases respectively, with 11 bases between them. This CDR3 comprises 13 residues. CDR1 is KGHSH and CDR2 is LQKENI in the germline V gene. CDR3 protein: CASSSYRDYEQYF. CDR3 DNA sequence: TGTGCCAGCTCATCGTACAGGGACTACGAGCAGTACTTC.

The CDR3 DNA is TGTGCCAGCTACCGGACAGCCCAGACTGGCTACACCTTC. Translating it yields CASYRTAQTGYTF. This chain joins TRBV5-6 and TRBJ1-2; possible D gene TRBD1, 6 bases. Germline V gives CDR1 SGHDT, CDR2 YYEEEE. CDR3 length: 13 amino acids. Trimming shortened V by 7 bases and J by 7 bases, and 17 bases separated the two germline ends. Looking up the rest from reference TRBV5-6 and TRBJ1-2 gives the full variable domain: DAGVTQSPTHLIKTRGQQVTLRCSPKSGHDTVSWYQQALGQGPQFIFQYYEEEERQRGNFPDRFSGHQFPNYSSELNVNALLLGDSALYLCASYRTAQTGYTFGSGTRLTVV.

This rearrangement joins TRBV5-3 to TRBJ1-4; the match to TRBD1 covers 12 bases. TRBV5-3 is assigned to the ORF class and has an uncertain function. The V and J ends lost 4 bases and 8 bases, in that order; junction bases with no gene match: 9. The CDR3 loop spans 16 amino acids. The CDR3 DNA sequence: TGTGCCAGAAGCGCAGCGGGACAGGGGGCTGGAGAAAAACTGTTTTTT. Its protein is CARSAAGQGAGEKLFF.

The chain links TRBV7-2 to TRBJ2-2; D call uncertain. This CDR3 is built from 13 residues. CDR1 is SGHTA, CDR2 FQGNSA, per germline. The V end lost 5 bases, the J end lost 5 bases, and 9 bases lay between the germline ends. The CDR3 is CASSHGRTGELFF. The DNA of the CDR3 is TGTGCCAGCAGCCATGGGCGGACCGGGGAGCTGTTTTTT.

The chain uses TRBV6-1 and TRBJ1-1; TRBD1 is a possible D gene (5 bases). Per germline, CDR1 MNHNS and CDR2 SASEGT. V gave up 3 bases and J gave up 7 bases, with 9 bases separating them. This CDR3 spans 12 amino acids. CDR3 in amino acids: CASSDWGLEAFF. In nucleotides, the CDR3 is TGTGCCAGCAGTGATTGGGGACTTGAAGCTTTCTTT.

The gene calls are TRBV4-1 and TRBJ2-3, with TRBD2 matching over 10 bases. The length of the CDR3 is 20 residues. Trimming at V came to 5 bases and at J to 0 bases, leaving 17 bases not matched to a gene. Per germline, CDR1 MGHRA and CDR2 YSYEKL. CDR3 in amino acids: CASSEPPGLAIRASTDTQYF. CDR3 in DNA: TGCGCCAGCAGCGAGCCTCCGGGACTAGCGATTAGAGCTAGCACAGATACGCAGTATTTT.

The gene calls are TRBV7-6 and TRBJ2-3; 12 bases match TRBD2. CDR1 is SGHVS, CDR2 FNYEAQ, per germline. V shed 5 bases and J 3 bases; nucleotides not matched to a gene: 12. This CDR3 contains 18 residues. The DNA of the CDR3 is TGTGCCAGCAGCGAAAACCCCTTGACTAGCGGGAGAACAGATACGCAGTATTTT. Amino acids: CASSENPLTSGRTDTQYF. Variable domain in full (rest from reference TRBV7-6 and TRBJ2-3): GAGVSQSPRYKVTKRGQDVALRCDPISGHVSLYWYRQALGQGPEFLTYFNYEAQQDKSGLPNDRFSAERPEGSISTLTIQRTEQRDSAMYRCASSENPLTSGRTDTQYFGPGTRLTVL.

This chain joins TRBV7-3 and TRBJ1-1; possible D gene TRBD1, 5 bases. Germline-derived CDR1 and CDR2 are SGHTA and FQGTGA. V shed 2 bases and J shed 1 base, with 11 bases lying between them. This CDR3 contains 15 residues. The CDR3, as DNA: TGTGCCAGCAGCTTAGCGGGGGGAACGAACACTGAAGCTTTCTTT. Translating gives CASSLAGGTNTEAFF.

This chain links TRBV12-5 with TRBJ2-2, with D perhaps being TRBD1 or TRBD2 (6 bases each). The germline V and J ends were trimmed by 2 bases and 3 bases, with 10 bases remaining between them. Germline V gene sequence: CDR1 LGHNT, CDR2 FRNRAP. The CDR3 totals 15 residues. CDR3 bases: TGTGCTAGTGGTTTGTCAGGGGACTACACCGGGGAGCTGTTTTTT. Its translation: CASGLSGDYTGELFF. Full variable domain (missing parts from reference TRBV12-5 and TRBJ2-2): DARVTQTPRHKVTEMGQEVTMRCQPILGHNTVFWYRQTMMQGLELLAYFRNRAPLDDSGMPKDRFSAEMPDATLATLKIQPSEPRDSAVYFCASGLSGDYTGELFFGEGSRLTVL.

CDR3 coding DNA: TGCGCCAGCAGCTTGGGCAGCAGAAACACCATATATTTT. This sequence encodes CASSLGSRNTIYF. J is TRBJ1-3 and V is TRBV5-1; D call uncertain. The V gene lost 0 bases and the J gene lost 5 bases, with 6 bases spanning the gap. There are 13 residues in the CDR3. Per the germline V gene, CDR1 is SGHRS and CDR2 is YFSETQ.

This clone was recorded only once. The rearrangement links TRBV27 to TRBJ1-1, with D unclear. Germline lookup yields CDR1 MNHEY and CDR2 SMNVEV (reference sequence). This CDR3 has 14 residues. V lost 9 bases, J lost 4 bases, and 18 bases lay in between. The CDR3 spells CASWAGLRVTEAFF. The CDR3, as DNA: TGTGCCAGTTGGGCCGGTCTTCGAGTCACTGAAGCTTTCTTT.

The chain combines TRBV2 with TRBJ1-4; D uncertain. V lost 9 bases and J lost 4, with 15 bases in between. Looked up from germline, CDR1 is SNHLY and CDR2 is FYNNEI. The CDR3 totals 14 residues. The CDR3, as DNA: TGTGCCAGTTTGCGGTCCCCCTTTAATGAAAAACTGTTTTTT. Amino acids: CASLRSPFNEKLFF.

This sequence joins TRBV7-2 and TRBJ2-4; TRBD1 matches 9 bases. The ends lost 1 base at V and 6 bases at J; junction bases unmatched: 7. From germline, CDR1 is SGHTA and CDR2 FQGNSA. CDR3 size: 16 residues. The CDR3 loop is CASSLGGQGGRNIQYF. CDR3 nucleotides: TGTGCCAGCAGCTTAGGGGGACAGGGAGGGCGAAACATTCAGTACTTC.

V is TRBV7-2 and J is TRBJ1-2; D is unresolved. The CDR3 runs 13 residues. Germline lookup yields CDR1 SGHTA and CDR2 FQGNSA. V was trimmed by 1 base and J by 7 bases, leaving 10 bases between them. The CDR3 bases are TGTGCCAGCAGCTTAGGGGAAGTTGGTGGCTACACCTTC. It encodes CASSLGEVGGYTF. The full variable domain, its missing parts supplied by reference TRBV7-2 and TRBJ1-2, is GAGVSQSPSNKVTEKGKDVELRCDPISGHTALYWYRQSLGQGLEFLIYFQGNSAPDKSGLPSDRFSAERTGGSVSTLTIQRTQQEDSAVYLCASSLGEVGGYTFGSGTRLTVV.

This sequence joins TRBV14 and TRBJ2-7; 9 bases map to TRBD2. This CDR3 region has 16 residues. Germline V CDR1 and CDR2: SGHDN, FVKESK. Trimming took 1 base from V and 1 from J; bases not matched to a gene: 5. The CDR3 DNA follows: TGTGCCAGCAGCCAAGGCCGGCTAGCGGGGTCCTACGAGCAGTACTTC. Amino acids: CASSQGRLAGSYEQYF.

The CDR3 DNA follows: TGTGCCAGCAGCTCGTCCGGGACAGGGTACACTGAAGCTTTCTTT. Amino acids: CASSSSGTGYTEAFF. This rearrangement joins TRBV5-4 to TRBJ1-1; TRBD1 matches 9 bases. Looked up from germline, CDR1 is SGHNT and CDR2 is YYREEE (reference sequence). CDR3 length: 15 residues. The trim removed 3 bases at V and 3 bases at J, leaving 6 bases unmatched.

The V call is TRBV11-2, the J call TRBJ1-2; no reliable D call. Germline V gene sequence: CDR1 SGHAT, CDR2 FQNNGV. The CDR3 runs 14 residues. The V end was cut by 1 base, the J end by 8 bases, with 14 bases between. DNA for the CDR3: TGTGCCAGCAGCTTAGGGGCGGCGCGTTCGGGCTACACCTTC. Its translation is CASSLGAARSGYTF.

This chain connects TRBV7-2 to TRBJ2-7, with D hard to call. The V gene's germline CDR1 is SGHTA and CDR2 FQGNSA. The CDR3 loop spans 14 amino acids. Trimming cost V 1 base and J 0 bases, with 7 bases left between them. The CDR3 here is CASSLVPSSYEQYF. CDR3 DNA sequence: TGTGCCAGCAGCTTAGTACCTAGCTCCTACGAGCAGTACTTC.

The V call is TRBV6-1, the J call TRBJ2-7, with D tentatively TRBD1 (6 bases). Trimming left V 1 base short and J 2 bases short, with 15 bases between. The germline V gene encodes CDR1 MNHNS and CDR2 SASEGT. The CDR3 covers 16 residues. The CDR3 is CASSEGPADSTYEQYF. The CDR3 DNA follows: TGTGCCAGCAGTGAAGGTCCTGCGGACAGTACCTACGAGCAGTACTTC.

The gene calls are TRBV7-2 and TRBJ1-4; TRBD1 might be the D (6 bases). V gave up 2 bases and J gave up 4 bases, with 20 bases separating them. Germline CDR1 and CDR2: SGHTA and FQGNSA. This CDR3 contains 18 residues. This CDR3 is CASSLLPGASDVNEKLFF. CDR3 coding DNA: TGTGCCAGCAGCTTATTGCCGGGGGCGTCGGATGTTAATGAAAAACTGTTTTTT.